Each of the 5 T cell receptor beta chains below was sequenced from the same sample in a study of regulatory T cells in long-lasting Graves disease. Library construction for TCR beta used iRepertoire HTBI primers and Arm-PCR of CDR3 regions. Each CDR3 protein is one row after TCRdb ran MiXCR on the multiplex PCR reads. The sample comprises around 510,000 distinct CDR3 sequences, 20% of which are singletons, and 7.8% rests with the top ten. Time point of the sample: persistent/refractory GD, antithyroid drugs over 5 years with positive TRAb. PBMC-derived RNA was used for the TCR library. The source was peripheral blood mononuclear cells (PBMCs), collected when the disease was refractory, from a patient treated with antithyroid drugs. These receptors all come from a female donor with Graves disease.

This clonotype has just a few counts. The chain links TRBV20-1 to TRBJ2-7, with D perhaps TRBD1 or TRBD2 (5 bases each). The length of the CDR3 is 15 residues. CDR1 and CDR2 from the germline V gene are DFQATT and SNEGSKA (reference sequence). V was clipped by 3 bases and J by 0 bases, with 15 bases between them. The CDR3 nucleotides are TGCAGTGCTAGTAATGTGGGGACGCCCTCCTACGAGCAGTACTTC. The encoded protein is CSASNVGTPSYEQYF.

This clonotype was seen ten or more times. The gene calls are TRBV28 and TRBJ2-5; 8 nucleotides align to TRBD2. Germline CDR1 is MDHEN and CDR2 is SYDVKM. V shed 2 bases and J 4 bases; nucleotides not matched to a gene: 9. This CDR3 is 16 amino acids long. The CDR3 region has the DNA TGTGCCAGCAGTTTAGGAAGCGGGAGTGTCGGAGAGACCCAGTACTTC. Translation gives CASSLGSGSVGETQYF.

This clonotype was observed at least ten times. The rearrangement links TRBV28 to TRBJ1-2, with a weak D call TRBD1 (5 bases). V was cut by 10 bases and J by 7 bases, with 19 bases left in between. The CDR3 is 13 residues long. In germline, CDR1 is MDHEN, CDR2 SYDVKM. CDR3: CATPSPGVGGYTF. DNA for the CDR3: TGTGCCACCCCCTCCCCGGGGGTAGGTGGCTACACCTTC.

The chain recombines TRBV11-2 with TRBJ2-1, with TRBD2 matching 12 bases. Per germline, CDR1 SGHAT and CDR2 FQNNGV. J gave up 9 bases and V 1 base, and 4 bases lay outside the gene matches. This CDR3 spans 15 amino acids. CDR3 residues: CASSLAATSGSEQFF. CDR3 DNA sequence: TGTGCCAGCAGCTTAGCAGCGACTAGCGGGAGTGAGCAGTTCTTC.

This clonotype was recorded many times. This chain links TRBV28 with TRBJ2-7, with 7 bases identical to TRBD1. The CDR3 covers 13 residues. Germline V gives CDR1 MDHEN, CDR2 SYDVKM. Losses at the gene ends were 3 bases for V and 4 bases for J; bases not matched to a gene: 3. The CDR3 sequence: CASSLGQQYEQYF. CDR3 DNA sequence: TGTGCCAGCAGTTTGGGACAGCAATACGAGCAGTACTTC.